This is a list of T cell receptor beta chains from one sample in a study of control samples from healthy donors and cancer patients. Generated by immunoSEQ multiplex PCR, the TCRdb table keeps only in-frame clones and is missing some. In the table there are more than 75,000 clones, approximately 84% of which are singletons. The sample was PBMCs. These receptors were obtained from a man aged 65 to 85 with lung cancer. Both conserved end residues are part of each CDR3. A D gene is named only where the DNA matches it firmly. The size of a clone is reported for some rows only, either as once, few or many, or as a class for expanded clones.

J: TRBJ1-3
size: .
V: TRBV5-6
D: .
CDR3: CASSLARLSGNTIYF
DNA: TGTGCCAGCAGCTTGGCCAGGCTCTCTGGAAACACCATATATTTT

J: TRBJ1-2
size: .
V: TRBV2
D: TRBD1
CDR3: CASSLLRDRQAGYTF
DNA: TGTGCCAGCAGCCTTCTCCGGGACAGGCAAGCAGGTTACACCTTC

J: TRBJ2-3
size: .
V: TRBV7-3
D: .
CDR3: CASSLGVADTQYF
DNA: TGTGCCAGCAGCTTAGGTGTAGCAGATACGCAGTATTTT

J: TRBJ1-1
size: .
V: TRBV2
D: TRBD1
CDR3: CASTGLQGFGDTEAFF
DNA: TGTGCCAGCACAGGCCTACAGGGGTTCGGGGACACTGAAGCTTTCTTT

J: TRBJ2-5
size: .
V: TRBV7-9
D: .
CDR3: CASSLSFGVEDNF
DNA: TGTGCCAGCAGCTTAAGTTTCGGGGTCGAGGACAACTTC

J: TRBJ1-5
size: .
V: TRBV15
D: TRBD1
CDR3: CATSRGDSGDSYSNQPQHF
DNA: TGTGCCACCAGCAGAGGGGACAGCGGGGACAGTTATAGCAATCAGCCCCAGCATTTT

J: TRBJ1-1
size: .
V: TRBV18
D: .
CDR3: CASSLDGPISKNTEAFF
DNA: TGTGCCAGCTCTTTAGACGGACCCATCTCAAAAAACACTGAAGCTTTCTTT

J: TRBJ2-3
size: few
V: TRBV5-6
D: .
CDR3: CASSLGHTDTQYF
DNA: TGTGCCAGCAGCTTGGGACACACAGATACGCAGTATTTT

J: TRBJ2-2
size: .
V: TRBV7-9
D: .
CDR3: CASTMNGGELFF
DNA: TGTGCCAGCACCATGAATGGCGGGGAGCTGTTTTTT

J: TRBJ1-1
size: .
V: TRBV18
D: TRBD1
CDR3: CASSSGTGGLDTEAFF
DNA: TGTGCCAGCTCATCCGGGACAGGGGGGCTCGACACTGAAGCTTTCTTT

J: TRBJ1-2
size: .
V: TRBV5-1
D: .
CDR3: CASSLEAGDGYTF
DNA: TGCGCCAGCAGCTTGGAGGCAGGGGATGGCTACACCTTC

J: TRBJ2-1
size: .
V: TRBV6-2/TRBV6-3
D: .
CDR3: CASSFHREYYNEQFF
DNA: TGTGCCAGCAGTTTTCACAGGGAGTATTACAATGAGCAGTTCTTC

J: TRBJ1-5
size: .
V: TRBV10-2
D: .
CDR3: CASSDQGWRNQPQHF
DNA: TGCGCCAGCAGTGACCAAGGTTGGCGCAATCAGCCCCAGCATTTT

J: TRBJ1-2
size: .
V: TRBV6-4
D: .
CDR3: CASISHRAAGYTF
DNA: TGTGCCAGCATTTCCCACAGGGCAGCTGGCTACACCTTC

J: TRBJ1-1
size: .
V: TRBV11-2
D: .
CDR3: CASSSLPNTEAFF
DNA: TGTGCCAGCAGCTCTTTACCCAACACTGAAGCTTTCTTT

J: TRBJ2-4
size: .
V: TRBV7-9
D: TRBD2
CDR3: CASSFSRLAGRAKNIQYF
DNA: TGTGCCAGCAGCTTTAGCAGACTAGCGGGGAGAGCCAAAAACATTCAGTACTTC

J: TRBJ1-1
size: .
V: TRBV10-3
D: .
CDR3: CAIRERPTGNTEAFF
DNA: TGTGCCATCCGCGAGAGGCCGACGGGGAACACTGAAGCTTTCTTT

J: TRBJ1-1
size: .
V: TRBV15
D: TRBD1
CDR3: CATRRQGALNTEAFF
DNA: TGTGCCACTAGGAGACAGGGGGCTTTGAACACTGAAGCTTTCTTT

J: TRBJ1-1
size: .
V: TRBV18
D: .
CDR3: CASGELGSEAFF
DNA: TGTGCCAGCGGGGAGTTGGGGTCTGAAGCTTTCTTT

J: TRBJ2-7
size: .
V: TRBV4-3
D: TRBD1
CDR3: CASSQEGRGSYEQYF
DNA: TGCGCCAGCAGCCAAGAAGGCAGGGGGAGCTACGAGCAGTACTTC

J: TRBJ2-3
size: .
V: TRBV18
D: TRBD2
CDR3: CASSISRGGATDTQYF
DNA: TGTGCCAGCTCAATTTCTCGCGGGGGGGCAACAGATACGCAGTATTTT

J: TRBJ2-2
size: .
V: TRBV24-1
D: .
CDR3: CATSGSGTRGSNTGELFF
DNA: TGTGCCACCAGTGGCTCCGGGACACGAGGCTCGAACACCGGGGAGCTGTTTTTT

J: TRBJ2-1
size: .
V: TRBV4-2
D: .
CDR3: CASSWTGGSKYNEQFF
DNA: TGTGCCAGCAGCTGGACGGGGGGCTCTAAGTACAATGAGCAGTTCTTC

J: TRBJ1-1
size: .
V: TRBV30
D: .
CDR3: CAWSAVWGAEAFF
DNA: TGTGCCTGGAGCGCCGTTTGGGGCGCTGAAGCTTTCTTT

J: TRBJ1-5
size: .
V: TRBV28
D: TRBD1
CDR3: CASNPDRMEASNQPQHF
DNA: TGTGCCAGCAACCCGGACAGGATGGAAGCTAGCAATCAGCCCCAGCATTTT

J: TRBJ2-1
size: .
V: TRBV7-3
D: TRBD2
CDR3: CASSLTSRGSGGASYNEQFF
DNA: TGTGCCAGCAGCTTAACAAGTCGCGGTAGCGGGGGGGCCTCCTACAATGAGCAGTTCTTC

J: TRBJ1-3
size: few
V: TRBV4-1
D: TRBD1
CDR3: CASSQGEGAWNTIYF
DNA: TGCGCCAGCAGCCAAGGGGAGGGGGCTTGGAACACCATATATTTT

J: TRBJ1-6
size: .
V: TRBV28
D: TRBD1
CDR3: CASTSPGTGNSPLHF
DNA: TGTGCCAGCACCTCCCCCGGGACAGGGAATTCACCCCTCCACTTT

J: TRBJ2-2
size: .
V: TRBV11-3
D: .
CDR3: CASSPRGTGELFF
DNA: TGTGCCAGCAGCCCGAGGGGCACCGGGGAGCTGTTTTTT

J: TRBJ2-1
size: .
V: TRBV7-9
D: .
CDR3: CASSLVLDNEQFF
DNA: TGTGCCAGCAGCTTAGTTCTTGACAATGAGCAGTTCTTC

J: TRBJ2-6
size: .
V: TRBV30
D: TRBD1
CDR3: CAWGGQLSGANVLTF
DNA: TGTGCCTGGGGGGGACAGCTCTCTGGGGCCAACGTCCTGACTTTC

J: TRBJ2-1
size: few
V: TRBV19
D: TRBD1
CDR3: CASSFTGVSEQFF
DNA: TGTGCCAGTAGTTTCACAGGGGTCAGTGAGCAGTTCTTC

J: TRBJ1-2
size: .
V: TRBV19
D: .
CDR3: CASSRSGSYGYTF
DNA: TGTGCCAGTAGTAGGTCAGGGAGTTATGGCTACACCTTC

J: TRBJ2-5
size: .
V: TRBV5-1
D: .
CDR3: CASSPGEQETQYF
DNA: TGCGCCAGCAGCCCGGGGGAACAAGAGACCCAGTACTTC

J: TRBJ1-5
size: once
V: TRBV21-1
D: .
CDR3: CASSAPRGVKPQHF
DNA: TGTGCCAGCAGCGCCCCTCGGGGGGTGAAGCCCCAGCATTTT

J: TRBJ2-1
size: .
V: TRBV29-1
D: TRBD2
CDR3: CSVESLGGFGEQFF
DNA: TGCAGCGTTGAGAGTCTGGGAGGGTTTGGGGAGCAGTTCTTC

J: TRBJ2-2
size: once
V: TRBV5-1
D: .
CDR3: CASSTGNTGELFF
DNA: TGCGCCAGCAGCACCGGAAACACCGGGGAGCTGTTTTTT

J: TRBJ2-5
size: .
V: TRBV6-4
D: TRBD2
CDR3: CASSRTSGETQYF
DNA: TGTGCCAGCAGCCGGACTAGCGGAGAGACCCAGTACTTC

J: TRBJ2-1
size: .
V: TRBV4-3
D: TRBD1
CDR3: CASSQWDRGPYNEQFF
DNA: TGCGCCAGCAGCCAATGGGACAGGGGCCCGTACAATGAGCAGTTCTTC

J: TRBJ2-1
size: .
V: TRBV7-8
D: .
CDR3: CASSDRQTRRFF
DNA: TGTGCCAGCAGCGATCGACAGACAAGGCGGTTCTTC